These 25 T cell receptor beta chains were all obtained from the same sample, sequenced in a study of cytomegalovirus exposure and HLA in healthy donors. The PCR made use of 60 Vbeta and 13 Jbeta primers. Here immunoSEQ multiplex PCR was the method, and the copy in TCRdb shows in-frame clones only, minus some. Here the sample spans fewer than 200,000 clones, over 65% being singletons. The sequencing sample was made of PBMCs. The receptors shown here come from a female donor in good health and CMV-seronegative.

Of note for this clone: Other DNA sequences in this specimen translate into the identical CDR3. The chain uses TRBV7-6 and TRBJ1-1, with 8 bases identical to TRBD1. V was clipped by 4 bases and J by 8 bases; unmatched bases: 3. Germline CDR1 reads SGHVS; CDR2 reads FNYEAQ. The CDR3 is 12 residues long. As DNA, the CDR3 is TGTGCCAGCAGCTCGGGACAGGCCGAAGCTTTCTTT. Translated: CASSSGQAEAFF. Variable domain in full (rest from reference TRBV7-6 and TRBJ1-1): GAGVSQSPRYKVTKRGQDVALRCDPISGHVSLYWYRQALGQGPEFLTYFNYEAQQDKSGLPNDRFSAERPEGSISTLTIQRTEQRDSAMYRCASSSGQAEAFFGQGTRLTVV.

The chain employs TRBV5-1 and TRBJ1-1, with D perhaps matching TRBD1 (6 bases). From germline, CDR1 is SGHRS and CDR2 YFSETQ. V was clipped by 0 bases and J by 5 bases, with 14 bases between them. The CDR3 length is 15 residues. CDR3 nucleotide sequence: TGCGCCAGCAGCTTGGGGGGGCAGGGCTTGACTGAAGCTTTCTTT. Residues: CASSLGGQGLTEAFF. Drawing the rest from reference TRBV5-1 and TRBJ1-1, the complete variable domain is KAGVTQTPRYLIKTRGQQVTLSCSPISGHRSVSWYQQTPGQGLQFLFEYFSETQRNKGNFPGRFSGRQFSNSRSEMNVSTLELGDSALYLCASSLGGQGLTEAFFGQGTRLTVV.

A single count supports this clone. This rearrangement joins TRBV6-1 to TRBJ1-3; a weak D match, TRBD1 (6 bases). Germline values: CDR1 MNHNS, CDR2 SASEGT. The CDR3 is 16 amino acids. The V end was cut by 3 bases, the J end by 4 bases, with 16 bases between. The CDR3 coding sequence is TGTGCCAGCAGTGAGGGACACCCGTACTCCGGAAACACCATATATTTT. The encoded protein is CASSEGHPYSGNTIYF.

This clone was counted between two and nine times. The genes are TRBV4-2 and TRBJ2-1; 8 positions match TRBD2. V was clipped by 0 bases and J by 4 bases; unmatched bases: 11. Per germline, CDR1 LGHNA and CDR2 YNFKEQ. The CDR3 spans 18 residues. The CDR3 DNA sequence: TGTGCCAGCAGCCAAGAAGGCGGTGGATTAGCGGGGTACAATGAGCAGTTCTTC. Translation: CASSQEGGGLAGYNEQFF.

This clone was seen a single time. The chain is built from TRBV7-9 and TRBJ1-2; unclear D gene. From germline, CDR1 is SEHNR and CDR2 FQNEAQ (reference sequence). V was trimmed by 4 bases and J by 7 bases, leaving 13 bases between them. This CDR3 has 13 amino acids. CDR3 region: CASSSQTGIGYTF. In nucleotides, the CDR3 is TGTGCCAGCAGCTCCCAGACGGGGATTGGCTACACCTTC. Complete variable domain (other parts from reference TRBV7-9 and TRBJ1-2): DTGVSQNPRHKITKRGQNVTFRCDPISEHNRLYWYRQTLGQGPEFLTYFQNEAQLEKSRLLSDRFSAERPKGSFSTLEIQRTEQGDSAMYLCASSSQTGIGYTFGSGTRLTVV.

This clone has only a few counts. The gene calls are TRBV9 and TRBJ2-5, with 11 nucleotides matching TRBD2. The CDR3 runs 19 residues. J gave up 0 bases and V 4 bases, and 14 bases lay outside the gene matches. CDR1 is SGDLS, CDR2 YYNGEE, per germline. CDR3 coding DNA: TGTGCCAGCAGCCCGCGTTGGGATCTAGCGGGAGGATACCAAGAGACCCAGTACTTC. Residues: CASSPRWDLAGGYQETQYF.

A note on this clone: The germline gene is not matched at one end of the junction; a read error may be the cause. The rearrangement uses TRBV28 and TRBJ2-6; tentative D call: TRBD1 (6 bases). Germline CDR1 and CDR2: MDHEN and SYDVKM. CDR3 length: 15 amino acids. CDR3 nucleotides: TGTGCCAGCAGGACAGGTTTCTCTGGGGCCAACGGCCTGACTTTC. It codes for CASRTGFSGANGLTF.

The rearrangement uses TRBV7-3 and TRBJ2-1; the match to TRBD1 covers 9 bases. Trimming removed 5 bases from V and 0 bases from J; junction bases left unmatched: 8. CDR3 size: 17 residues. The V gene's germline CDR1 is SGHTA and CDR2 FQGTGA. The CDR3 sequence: CASSPRDRASSYNEQFF. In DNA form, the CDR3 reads TGTGCCAGCAGCCCCCGGGACAGGGCTAGCTCCTACAATGAGCAGTTCTTC. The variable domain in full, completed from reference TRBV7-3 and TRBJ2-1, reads GAGVSQTPSNKVTEKGKYVELRCDPISGHTALYWYRQSLGQGPEFLIYFQGTGAADDSGLPNDRFFAVRPEGSVSTLKIQRTERGDSAVYLCASSPRDRASSYNEQFFGPGTRLTVL.

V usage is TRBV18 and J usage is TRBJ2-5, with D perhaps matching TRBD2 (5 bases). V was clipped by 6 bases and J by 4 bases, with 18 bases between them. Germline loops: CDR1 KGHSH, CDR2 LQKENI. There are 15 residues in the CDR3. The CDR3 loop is CASSPGRGLGETQYF. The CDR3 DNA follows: TGTGCCAGCTCCCCCGGCCGAGGGCTTGGAGAGACCCAGTACTTC.

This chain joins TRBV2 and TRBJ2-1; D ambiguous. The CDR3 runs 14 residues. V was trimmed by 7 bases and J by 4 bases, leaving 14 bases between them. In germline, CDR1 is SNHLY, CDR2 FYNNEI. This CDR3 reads CASMREARYNEQFF. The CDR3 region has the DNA TGTGCCAGCATGCGAGAAGCTCGGTACAATGAGCAGTTCTTC.

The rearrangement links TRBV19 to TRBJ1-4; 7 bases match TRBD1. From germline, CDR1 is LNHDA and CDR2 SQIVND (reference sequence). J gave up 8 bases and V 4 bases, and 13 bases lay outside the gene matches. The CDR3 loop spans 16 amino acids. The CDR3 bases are TGTGCCAGTAGTAACCCTACAGGGGAGATAGTAGAAAAACTGTTTTTT. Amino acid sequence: CASSNPTGEIVEKLFF.

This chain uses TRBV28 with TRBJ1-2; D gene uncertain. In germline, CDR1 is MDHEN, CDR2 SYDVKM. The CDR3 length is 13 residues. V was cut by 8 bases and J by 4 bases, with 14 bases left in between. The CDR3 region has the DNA TGTGCCAGCTTACCAGGCCGACCCTATGGCTACACCTTC. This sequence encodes CASLPGRPYGYTF.

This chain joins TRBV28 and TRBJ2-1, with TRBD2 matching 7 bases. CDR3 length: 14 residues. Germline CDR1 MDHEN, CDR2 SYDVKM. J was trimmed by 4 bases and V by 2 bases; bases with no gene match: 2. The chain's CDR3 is CASSLSGVYNEQFF. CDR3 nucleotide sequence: TGTGCCAGCAGTTTAAGCGGGGTATACAATGAGCAGTTCTTC.

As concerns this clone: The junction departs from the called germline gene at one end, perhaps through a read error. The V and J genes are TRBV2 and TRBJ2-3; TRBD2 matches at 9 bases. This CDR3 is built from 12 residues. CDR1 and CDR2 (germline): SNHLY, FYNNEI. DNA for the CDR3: TGTGCCAGCAGCGCCCAGGTAGCGGGGGAGCTTTTT. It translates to CASSAQVAGELF.

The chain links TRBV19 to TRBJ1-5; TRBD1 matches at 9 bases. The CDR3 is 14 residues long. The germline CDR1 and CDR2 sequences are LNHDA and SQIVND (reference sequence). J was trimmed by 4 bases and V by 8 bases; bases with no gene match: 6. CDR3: CASRAGTGNQPQHF. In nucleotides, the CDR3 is TGTGCCAGTCGGGCCGGGACAGGGAATCAGCCCCAGCATTTT.

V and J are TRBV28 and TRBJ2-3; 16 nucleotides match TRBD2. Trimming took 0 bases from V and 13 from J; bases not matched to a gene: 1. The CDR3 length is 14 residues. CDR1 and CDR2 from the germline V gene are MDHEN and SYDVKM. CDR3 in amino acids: CASSLWGTSGREYF. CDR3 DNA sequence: TGTGCCAGCAGTTTATGGGGGACTAGCGGGAGGGAGTATTTT.

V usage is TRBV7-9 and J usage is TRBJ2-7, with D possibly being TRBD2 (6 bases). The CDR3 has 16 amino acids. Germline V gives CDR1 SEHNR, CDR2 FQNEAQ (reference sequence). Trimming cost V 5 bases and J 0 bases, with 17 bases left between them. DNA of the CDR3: TGTGCCAGCAGCCTGTTGAGGGGCGGGGTCTCCTACGAGCAGTACTTC. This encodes CASSLLRGGVSYEQYF.

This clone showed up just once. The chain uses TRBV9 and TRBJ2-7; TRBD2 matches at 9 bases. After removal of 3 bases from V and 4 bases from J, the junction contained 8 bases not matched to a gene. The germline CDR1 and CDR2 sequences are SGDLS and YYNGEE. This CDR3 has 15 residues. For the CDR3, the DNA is TGTGCCAGCAGCGGATGTTTAGCGGGAGTGTACGAGCAGTACTTC. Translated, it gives CASSGCLAGVYEQYF.

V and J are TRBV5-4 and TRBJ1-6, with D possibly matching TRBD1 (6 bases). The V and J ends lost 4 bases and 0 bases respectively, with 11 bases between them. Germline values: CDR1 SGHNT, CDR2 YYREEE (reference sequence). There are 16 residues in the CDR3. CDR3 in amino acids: CASSLDRSSYNSPLHF. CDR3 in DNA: TGTGCCAGCAGCCTAGACAGGAGCTCCTATAATTCACCCCTCCACTTT.

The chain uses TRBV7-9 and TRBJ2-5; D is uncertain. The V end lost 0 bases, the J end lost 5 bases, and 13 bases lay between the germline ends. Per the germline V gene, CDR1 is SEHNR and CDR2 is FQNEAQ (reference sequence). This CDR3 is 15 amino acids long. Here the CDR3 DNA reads TGTGCCAGCAGCTTAGCGAATCTAATGTGGGAGACCCAGTACTTC. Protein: CASSLANLMWETQYF.

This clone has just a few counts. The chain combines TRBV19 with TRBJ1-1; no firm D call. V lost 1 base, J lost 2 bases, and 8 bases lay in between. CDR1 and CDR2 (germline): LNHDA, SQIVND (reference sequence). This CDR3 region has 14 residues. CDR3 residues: CASSIAVRNTEAFF. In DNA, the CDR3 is TGTGCCAGTAGTATAGCGGTACGTAACACTGAAGCTTTCTTT.

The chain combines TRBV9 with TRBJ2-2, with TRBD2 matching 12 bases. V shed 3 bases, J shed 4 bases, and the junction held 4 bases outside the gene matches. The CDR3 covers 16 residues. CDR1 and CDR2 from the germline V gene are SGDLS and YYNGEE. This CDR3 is CASSATSGGPTGELFF. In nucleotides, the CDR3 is TGTGCCAGCAGCGCGACTAGCGGGGGACCCACCGGGGAGCTGTTTTTT. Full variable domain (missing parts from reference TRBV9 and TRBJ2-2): DSGVTQTPKHLITATGQRVTLRCSPRSGDLSVYWYQQSLDQGLQFLIQYYNGEERAKGNILERFSAQQFPDLHSELNLSSLELGDSALYFCASSATSGGPTGELFFGEGSRLTVL.

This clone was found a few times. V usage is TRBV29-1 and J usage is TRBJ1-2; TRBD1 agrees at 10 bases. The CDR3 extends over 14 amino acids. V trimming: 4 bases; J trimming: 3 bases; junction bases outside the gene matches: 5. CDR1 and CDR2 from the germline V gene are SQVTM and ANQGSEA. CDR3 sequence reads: CSVGRTGGDYGYTF. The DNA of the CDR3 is TGCAGCGTTGGAAGGACAGGGGGAGACTATGGCTACACCTTC.

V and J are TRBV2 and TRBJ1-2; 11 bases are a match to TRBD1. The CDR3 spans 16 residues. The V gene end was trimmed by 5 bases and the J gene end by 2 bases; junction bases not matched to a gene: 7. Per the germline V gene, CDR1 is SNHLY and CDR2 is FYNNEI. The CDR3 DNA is TGTGCCAGCAGTTCAATGGGACAGGGGGGGAACTATGGCTACACCTTC. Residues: CASSSMGQGGNYGYTF.

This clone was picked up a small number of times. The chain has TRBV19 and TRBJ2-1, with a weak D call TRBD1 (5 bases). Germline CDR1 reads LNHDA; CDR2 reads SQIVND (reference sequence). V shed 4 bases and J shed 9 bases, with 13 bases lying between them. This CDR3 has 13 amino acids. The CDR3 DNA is TGTGCCAGTAGTACCCGCTCTCAGGGTGAGCAGTTCTTC. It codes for CASSTRSQGEQFF.